This TCR beta chain came from a study of cytomegalovirus exposure and HLA in healthy donors. CDR3 length equals 16 residues. Trimming took off 3 bases at V and 0 bases at J, with 13 bases between the two ends. Germline lookup yields CDR1 SGHRS and CDR2 YFSETQ. Broader study findings: For presence/absence analyses, sequencing depth was assumed to be roughly uniform across donors. CMV serostatus was the only immune exposure information that was available. A highly shared variant cluster was judged a likely technical artifact.

In the PCR, 60 Vbeta and 13 Jbeta primers were used. Sequencing was performed with immunoSEQ multiplex PCR; in TCRdb, only in-frame clones are kept and a portion is missing. The profile shows about 150,000 clones, roughly 64% of them singletons. On this clone: Its antigen is unknown.

Source material: PBMCs. The rearrangement links TRBV5-1 to TRBJ1-3, with D perhaps TRBD1 (6 bases). The source of this sequence is a woman aged 25-40 years in good health and CMV-seropositive. CDR3 nucleotide sequence: TGCGCCAGCAGCTCCAAAACAGGGACCTCTGGAAACACCATATATTTT. Amino acids: CASSSKTGTSGNTIYF.